Listed below are T cell receptor beta chains from one sample, sequenced in a study of T-cell memory formation after mild COVID-19. TCRdb processed the 5' RACE reads anew with MiXCR; each CDR3 protein has one entry. The data hold approximately 250,000 distinct CDR3 sequences, with 15% observed a single time. The material sequenced was PBMCs or a T cell subset sorted from them (not recorded which). These TCRs come from an adult woman who had mild COVID-19 (a few samples of this study predate the infection). Cell type and time point are not known. Both conserved end residues are part of each CDR3. D genes are given only for firm matches. Where a row states a size, it is once, few, many or the class of an expanded clone; other rows omit it.

TRBJ2-1 . few TRBV14 TGTGCCAGCAGCCCAACACAGGCTGGTGAGCAGTTCTTC CASSPTQAGEQFF
TRBJ1-5 . . TRBV9 TGTGCCAGCAGCGTAGAAAGCAATCAGCCCCAGCATTTT CASSVESNQPQHF
TRBJ2-7 . few TRBV12-3/TRBV12-4 TGTGCCAGCAGTTTCTCTCACACCGGGGCCGAGCAGTACTTC CASSFSHTGAEQYF
TRBJ1-2 . . TRBV30 TGTGCCTGGAGTTGGGGCAGGGGCTACGCGGGCTATGGCTACACCTTC CAWSWGRGYAGYGYTF
TRBJ2-7 TRBD1 many TRBV18 TGTGCCAGCTCAATTGACAGGGGTCGCGAGCAGTACTTC CASSIDRGREQYF
TRBJ1-2 TRBD1 many TRBV15 TGTGCCACCAGCAGACATGCGACAGGGGATCTATACGGCTACACCTTC CATSRHATGDLYGYTF
TRBJ1-1 TRBD1 few TRBV11-2 TGTGCCAGCAGCCGACAGGGCTCGGTAACTGAAGCTTTCTTT CASSRQGSVTEAFF
TRBJ1-1 . . TRBV21-1 TGTGCCAGCAGCACCTCTCGGACAGGGCAGAACACTGAAGCTTTCTTT CASSTSRTGQNTEAFF
TRBJ2-5 . . TRBV5-5 TGTGCCAGCAGCCGTTCTTCAGGGGTCCAAGAGACCCAGTACTTC CASSRSSGVQETQYF
TRBJ1-5 . few TRBV20-1 TGCAGTGCTACCGGGGGGCTTTATCAGCCCCAGCATTTT CSATGGLYQPQHF
TRBJ2-3 TRBD1 . TRBV5-1 TGCGCCAGCAGCTTGGCCTTGACAGGGGGCGTCACAGATACGCAGTATTTT CASSLALTGGVTDTQYF
TRBJ2-1 . many TRBV7-2 TGTGCCAGCAGCTTAGTTCAGGGATCCTACAATGAGCAGTTCTTC CASSLVQGSYNEQFF
TRBJ1-2 TRBD1 . TRBV11-2 TGTGCCAGCAGCTTCCAGGGGGACTATGGCTACACCTTC CASSFQGDYGYTF
TRBJ2-3 . few TRBV12-3/TRBV12-4 TGTGCCAGCACCCTGGGACCTGGGGGCACAGATACGCAGTATTTT CASTLGPGGTDTQYF
TRBJ1-1 . once TRBV29-1 TGCAGCGTTGAAAACCTCGGGGATGGAACTGAAGCTTTCTTT CSVENLGDGTEAFF
TRBJ2-7 . few TRBV6-5 TGTGCCAGCAGCCACGAGGGATACGAGCAGTACTTC CASSHEGYEQYF
TRBJ1-1 . few TRBV20-1 TGCAGTGCTAGGAAAGGGGCTTTGAACACTGAAGCTTTCTTT CSARKGALNTEAFF
TRBJ2-1 TRBD2 many TRBV20-1 TGCAGTGCTAGACTTCACACGAGACTAGCGGACAATGAGCAGTTCTTC CSARLHTRLADNEQFF
TRBJ2-1 TRBD2 . TRBV6-2/TRBV6-3 TGTGCCAGCAGTCAAACGGGACTAGCGGGACACAATGAGCAGTTCTTC CASSQTGLAGHNEQFF
TRBJ2-5 . few TRBV4-1 TGCGCCAGCAGCCGCCTACCTCGGGCAGGGGCTCAAGAGACCCAGTACTTC CASSRLPRAGAQETQYF
TRBJ1-1 . few TRBV4-1 TGCGCCAGCAGCCAAGGTCTCAGGGCTCACACTGAAGCTTTCTTT CASSQGLRAHTEAFF
TRBJ2-7 . . TRBV4-2 TGTGCCAGCAGCCAGTTAACCAGGGGGGCCTACCTACGTAGAGAGCAGTACTTC CASSQLTRGAYLRREQYF
TRBJ2-6 TRBD1 many TRBV10-3 TGTGCCATCGGGACAGGGTCCCCTGGGGCCAACGTCCTGACTTTC CAIGTGSPGANVLTF
TRBJ2-7 . . TRBV10-2 TGCGCCAGCAGTGAGATCGGGAGCTCCTACGAGCAGTACTTC CASSEIGSSYEQYF
TRBJ1-2 . . TRBV6-1 TGTGCCAGCAGTGAAAGTCAGGGGTTGCTTGGCTACACCTTC CASSESQGLLGYTF